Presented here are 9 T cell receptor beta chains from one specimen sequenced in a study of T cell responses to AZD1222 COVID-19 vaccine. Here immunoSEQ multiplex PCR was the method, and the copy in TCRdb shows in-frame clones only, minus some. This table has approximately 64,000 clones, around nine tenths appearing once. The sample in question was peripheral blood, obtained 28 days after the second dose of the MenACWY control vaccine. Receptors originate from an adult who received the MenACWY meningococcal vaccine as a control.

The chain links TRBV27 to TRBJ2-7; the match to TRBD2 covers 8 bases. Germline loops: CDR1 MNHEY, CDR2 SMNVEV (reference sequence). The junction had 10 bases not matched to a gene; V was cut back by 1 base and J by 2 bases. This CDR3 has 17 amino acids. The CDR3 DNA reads TGTGCCAGCAGTTTATATGGGGGTAGCGGGATGACCTACGAGCAGTACTTC. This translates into CASSLYGGSGMTYEQYF.

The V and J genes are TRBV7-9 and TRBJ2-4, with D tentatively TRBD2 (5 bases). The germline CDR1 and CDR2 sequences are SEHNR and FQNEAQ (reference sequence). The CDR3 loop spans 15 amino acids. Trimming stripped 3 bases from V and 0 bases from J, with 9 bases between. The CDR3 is CASSFDGGAKNIQYF. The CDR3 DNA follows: TGTGCCAGCAGCTTTGACGGAGGAGCCAAAAACATTCAGTACTTC.

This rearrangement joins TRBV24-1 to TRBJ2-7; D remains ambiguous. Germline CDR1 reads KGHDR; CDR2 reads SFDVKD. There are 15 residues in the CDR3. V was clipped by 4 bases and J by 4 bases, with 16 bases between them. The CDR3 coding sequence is TGTGCCACCAGTGACTGCCCGGGCCCCTTATACGAGCAGTACTTC. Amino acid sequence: CATSDCPGPLYEQYF.

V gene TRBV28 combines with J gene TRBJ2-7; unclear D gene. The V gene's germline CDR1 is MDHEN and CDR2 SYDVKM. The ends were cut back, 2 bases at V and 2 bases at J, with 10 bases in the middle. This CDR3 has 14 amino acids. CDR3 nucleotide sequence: TGTGCCAGCAGTTTAAGACCAAACCCCTACGAGCAGTACTTC. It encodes CASSLRPNPYEQYF.

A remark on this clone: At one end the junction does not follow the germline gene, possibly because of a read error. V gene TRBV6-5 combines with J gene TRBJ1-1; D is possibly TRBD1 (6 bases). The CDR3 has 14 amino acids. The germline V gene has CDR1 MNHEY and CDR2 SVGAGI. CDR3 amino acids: CASREAGEGTEAFF. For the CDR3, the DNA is TGTGCCAGCCGGGAGGCAGGGGAGGGCACTGAAGCCTTCTTT.

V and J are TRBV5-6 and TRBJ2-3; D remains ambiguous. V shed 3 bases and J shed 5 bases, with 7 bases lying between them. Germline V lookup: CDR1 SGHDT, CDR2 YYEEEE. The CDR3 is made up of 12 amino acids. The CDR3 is CASSSLGDTQYF. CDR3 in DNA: TGTGCCAGCAGCTCCCTAGGAGATACGCAGTATTTT.

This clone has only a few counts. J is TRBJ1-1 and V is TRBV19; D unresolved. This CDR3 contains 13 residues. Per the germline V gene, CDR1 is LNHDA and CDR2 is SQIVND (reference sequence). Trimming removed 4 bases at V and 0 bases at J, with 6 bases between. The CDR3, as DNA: TGTGCCAGTAGTAAGTTGGTGAACACTGAAGCTTTCTTT. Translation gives CASSKLVNTEAFF.

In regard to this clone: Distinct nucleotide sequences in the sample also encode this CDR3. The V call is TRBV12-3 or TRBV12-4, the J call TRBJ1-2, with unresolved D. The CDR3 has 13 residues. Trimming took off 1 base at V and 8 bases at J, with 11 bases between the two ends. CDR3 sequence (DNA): TGTGCCAGCAGTTTAGGCGGGTCGGGAGGCTACACCTTC. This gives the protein CASSLGGSGGYTF.

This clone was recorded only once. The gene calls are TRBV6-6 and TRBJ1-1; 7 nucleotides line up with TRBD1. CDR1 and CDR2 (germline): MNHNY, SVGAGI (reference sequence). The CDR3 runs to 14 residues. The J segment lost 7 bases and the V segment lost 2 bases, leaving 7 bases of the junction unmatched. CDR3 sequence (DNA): TGTGCCAGCAGTTACCCTGACAGGGATCTTGAAGCTTTCTTT. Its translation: CASSYPDRDLEAFF.